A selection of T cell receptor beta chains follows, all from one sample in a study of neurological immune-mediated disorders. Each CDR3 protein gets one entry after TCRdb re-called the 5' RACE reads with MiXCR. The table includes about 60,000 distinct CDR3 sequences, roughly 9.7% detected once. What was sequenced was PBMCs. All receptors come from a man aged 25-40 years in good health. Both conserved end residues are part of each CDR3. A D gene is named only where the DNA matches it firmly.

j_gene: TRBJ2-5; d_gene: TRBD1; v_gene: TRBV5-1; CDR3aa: CASSTGQGHQETQYF
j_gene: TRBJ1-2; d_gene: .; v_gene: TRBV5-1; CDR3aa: CASSLDSPNYGYTF
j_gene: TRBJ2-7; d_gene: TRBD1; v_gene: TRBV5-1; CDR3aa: CASSQSTGIPSYEQYF
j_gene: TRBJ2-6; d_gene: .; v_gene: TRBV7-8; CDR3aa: CAISSGANVLTF
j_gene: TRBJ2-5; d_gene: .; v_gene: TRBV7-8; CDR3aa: CASSKTVSTGQETQYF
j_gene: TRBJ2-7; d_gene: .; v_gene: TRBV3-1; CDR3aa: CASSRGQLDLSYEQYF
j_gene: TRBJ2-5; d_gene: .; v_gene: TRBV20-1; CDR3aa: CSARRPATGTQETQYF
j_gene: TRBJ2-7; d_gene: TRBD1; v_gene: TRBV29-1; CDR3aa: CSVGWTGSSYEQYF
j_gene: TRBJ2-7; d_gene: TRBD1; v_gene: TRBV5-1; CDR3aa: CASSRDRVYEQYF
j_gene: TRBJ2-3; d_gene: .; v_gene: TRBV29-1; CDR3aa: CSVVKSIAAYTDTQYF
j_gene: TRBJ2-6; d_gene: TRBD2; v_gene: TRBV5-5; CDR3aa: CASSLVAGGVGANVLTF
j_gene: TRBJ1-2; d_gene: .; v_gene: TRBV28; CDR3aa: CASSTSGAITRNYGYTF
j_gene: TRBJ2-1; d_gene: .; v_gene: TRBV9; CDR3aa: CASSPGSVGQFF
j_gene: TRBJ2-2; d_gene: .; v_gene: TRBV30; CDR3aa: CAWSRGLDTGELFF
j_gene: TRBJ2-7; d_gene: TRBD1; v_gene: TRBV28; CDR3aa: CASSFPPGQGGSYEQYF
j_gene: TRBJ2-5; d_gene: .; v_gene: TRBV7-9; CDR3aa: CASTTGTGETQYF
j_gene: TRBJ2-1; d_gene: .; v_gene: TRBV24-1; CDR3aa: CATSDWGGTGYNEQFF
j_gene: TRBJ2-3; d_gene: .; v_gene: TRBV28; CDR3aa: CASSFKLETDTQYF
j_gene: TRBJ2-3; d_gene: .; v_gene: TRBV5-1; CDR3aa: CASSTGLNSDATQYF
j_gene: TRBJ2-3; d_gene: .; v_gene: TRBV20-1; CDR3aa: CSARRNTDTQYF
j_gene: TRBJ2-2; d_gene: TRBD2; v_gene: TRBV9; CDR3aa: CASSVDQRGGELFF
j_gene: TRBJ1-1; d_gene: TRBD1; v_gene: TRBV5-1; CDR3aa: CASSLVPRGGTEAFF
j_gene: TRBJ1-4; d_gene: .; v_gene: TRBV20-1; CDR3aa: CSAFLRGLGRGNEKLFF
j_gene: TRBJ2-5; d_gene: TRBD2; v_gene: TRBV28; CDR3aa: CASSLVSGSLEAQYF
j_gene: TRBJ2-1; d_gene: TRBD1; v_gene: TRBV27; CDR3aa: CASSLGTGGNEQFF
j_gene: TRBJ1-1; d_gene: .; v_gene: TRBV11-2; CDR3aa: CASRLTDSGMAEAFF
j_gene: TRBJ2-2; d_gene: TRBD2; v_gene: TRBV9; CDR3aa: CASSVGGGANTGELFF
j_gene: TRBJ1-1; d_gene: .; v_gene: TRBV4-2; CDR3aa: CAISPEDYTEAFF
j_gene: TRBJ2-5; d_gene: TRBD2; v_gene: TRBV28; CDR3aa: CASRTSGQETQYF
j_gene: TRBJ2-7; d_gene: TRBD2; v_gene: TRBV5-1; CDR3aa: CASSLTTSGSYEQYF
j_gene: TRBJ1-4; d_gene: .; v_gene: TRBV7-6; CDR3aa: CASSLAPRGPVGEKLFF
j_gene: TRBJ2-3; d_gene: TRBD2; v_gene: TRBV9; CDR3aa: CASSPGLAGGFTDTQYF
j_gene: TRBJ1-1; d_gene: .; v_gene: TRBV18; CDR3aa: CASSPPSGYTEAFF
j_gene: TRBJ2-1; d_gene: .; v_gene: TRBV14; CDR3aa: CASSQDMASSYNEQFF